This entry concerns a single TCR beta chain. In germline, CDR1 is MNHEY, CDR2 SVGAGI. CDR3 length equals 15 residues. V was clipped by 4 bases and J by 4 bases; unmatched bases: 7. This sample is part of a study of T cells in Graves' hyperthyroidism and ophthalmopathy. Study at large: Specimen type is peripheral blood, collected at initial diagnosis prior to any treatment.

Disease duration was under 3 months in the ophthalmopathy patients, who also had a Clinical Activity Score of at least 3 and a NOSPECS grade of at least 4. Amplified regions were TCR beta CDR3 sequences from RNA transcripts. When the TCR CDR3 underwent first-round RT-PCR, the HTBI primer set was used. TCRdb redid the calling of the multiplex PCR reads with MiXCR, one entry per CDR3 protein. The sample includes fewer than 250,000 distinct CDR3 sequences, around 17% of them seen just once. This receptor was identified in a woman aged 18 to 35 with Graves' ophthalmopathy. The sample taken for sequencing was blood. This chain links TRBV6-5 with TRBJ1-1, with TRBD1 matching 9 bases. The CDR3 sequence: CASSSYGQGSTEAFF. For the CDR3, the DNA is TGTGCCAGCAGTTCTTACGGACAGGGGAGCACTGAAGCTTTCTTT.